The 21 T cell receptor beta chains below all came from one sample that was sequenced in a study of blood T cell repertoires in COVID-19 (dated by TCRdb to the early 2020s). Libraries came from the immunoSEQ multiplex PCR assay. As stored in TCRdb, this immuneACCESS dataset retains in-frame rearrangements with V and J assigned. A fraction of the clones does not appear; measured against another copy, unresolved V genes explain less than half of the discrepancy, and the remainder lacks a known reason. This sample is represented by just under 95,000 clones; about four fifths of them were singletons. The ten biggest clones cover around 17% of the sample. Sample: peripheral blood. The source of these receptors is a human donor in a cohort sampled during active COVID-19.

The CDR3 region has the DNA TGTGCCAGCAGCTCCAGGGGGCAAGGACCCTACGAGCAGTACTTC. Translation gives CASSSRGQGPYEQYF. The J gene is TRBJ2-7, the V gene TRBV7-2; 8 bases are shared with TRBD1. Germline V gene sequence: CDR1 SGHTA, CDR2 FQGNSA. This CDR3 has 15 amino acids. V dropped 4 bases and J dropped 2; count of bases not matched to a gene: 7.

This chain uses TRBV10-3 with TRBJ1-4; maybe TRBD1 (5 bases). Germline-derived CDR1 and CDR2 are ENHRY and SYGVKD. V lost 6 bases and J lost 0, with 11 bases in between. The CDR3 has 15 amino acids. The DNA for the CDR3 is TGTGCCATCAGAAGGGACTTTTCAACTAATGAAAAACTGTTTTTT. Translating gives CAIRRDFSTNEKLFF.

The rearrangement links TRBV29-1 to TRBJ2-7; 10 bases fit TRBD2. V shed 4 bases, J shed 7 bases, and the junction held 10 bases outside the gene matches. The CDR3 length is 14 residues. Germline V lookup: CDR1 SQVTM, CDR2 ANQGSEA. The CDR3: CSVVSGRGSGEQYF. Written as DNA, the CDR3 is TGCAGCGTTGTGAGCGGGAGGGGGTCTGGGGAGCAGTACTTC.

The chain is built from TRBV18 and TRBJ1-2, with 8 bases that match TRBD1. Germline assignment: CDR1 KGHSH and CDR2 LQKENI. J lost 3 bases, V lost 4 bases, and 1 base had no gene match. This CDR3 region has 13 residues. The CDR3 region has the DNA TGTGCCAGCTCACTACAGGGGGACTATGGCTACACCTTC. Translating gives CASSLQGDYGYTF.

V is TRBV6-5 and J is TRBJ2-3; possibly TRBD2 for D (5 bases). Germline V gene lookup returns CDR1 MNHEY and CDR2 SVGAGI. V gave up 3 bases and J gave up 2 bases, with 9 bases separating them. The CDR3 is made up of 14 amino acids. The CDR3 region has the DNA TGTGCCAGCAGTTATCGAGCGGCCACAGATACGCAGTATTTT. Translated, it gives CASSYRAATDTQYF.

J is TRBJ2-2 and V is TRBV27; perhaps TRBD1 as D (6 bases). V was trimmed by 5 bases and J by 5 bases, leaving 12 bases between them. Looked up from germline, CDR1 is MNHEY and CDR2 is SMNVEV (reference sequence). The CDR3 is 14 residues long. CDR3 sequence (DNA): TGTGCCAGCAGTCCCTACAGGGTTACCGGGGAGCTGTTTTTT. This translates into CASSPYRVTGELFF.

The V gene is TRBV5-5, the J gene TRBJ2-7, with TRBD2 as a possible D gene (5 bases). Germline CDR1 SGHKS, CDR2 YYEKEE (reference sequence). The CDR3 consists of 15 residues. The V and J ends lost 4 bases and 0 bases respectively, with 14 bases between them. CDR3 amino acids: CASSREGGGSYEQYF. In nucleotides, the CDR3 is TGTGCCAGCAGCCGCGAGGGTGGAGGCTCCTACGAGCAGTACTTC.

There are many counts of this clone. This rearrangement joins TRBV4-2 to TRBJ2-7; 10 bases are a match to TRBD2. This CDR3 contains 17 residues. V gave up 0 bases and J gave up 5 bases; unmatched junction bases: 10. Germline CDR1 reads LGHNA; CDR2 reads YNFKEQ. The CDR3 loop is CASSQEPSGRAGNEQYF. The CDR3 region has the DNA TGTGCCAGCAGCCAAGAACCCAGCGGGAGGGCCGGGAACGAGCAGTACTTC.

The chain carries TRBV11-2 and TRBJ2-7; D unclear. Per germline, CDR1 SGHAT and CDR2 FQNNGV. The CDR3 covers 13 residues. The V gene lost 5 bases and the J gene lost 0 bases, with 8 bases spanning the gap. Here the CDR3 DNA reads TGTGCCAGCAGCGCCCCTAGCTCCTACGAGCAGTACTTC. Translated: CASSAPSSYEQYF.

This clone was seen a few times. J is TRBJ1-5 and V is TRBV19; D is unclear. Germline CDR1 is LNHDA and CDR2 is SQIVND (reference sequence). V was pared by 4 bases and J by 2 bases, with 18 bases between. There are 17 residues in the CDR3. This chain's CDR3 is CASSRSGNLRGNQPQHF. The CDR3 coding sequence is TGTGCCAGTAGTAGGTCGGGAAACCTGAGGGGCAATCAGCCCCAGCATTTT. The complete variable domain, with remaining parts taken from reference TRBV19 and TRBJ1-5, reads DGGITQSPKYLFRKEGQNVTLSCEQNLNHDAMYWYRQDPGQGLRLIYYSQIVNDFQKGDIAEGYSVSREKKESFPLTVTSAQKNPTAFYLCASSRSGNLRGNQPQHFGDGTRLSIL.

This clone appeared a single time. The rearrangement joins TRBV15 to TRBJ1-2; TRBD1 is a possible D gene (6 bases). Trimming left V 0 bases short and J 8 bases short, with 22 bases between. CDR3 length equals 17 residues. Germline V gene data show CDR1 as LNHNV and CDR2 as YYDKDF (reference sequence). The CDR3 protein is CATSRDPPGQTRRGYTF. The DNA of the CDR3 is TGTGCCACCAGCAGAGATCCCCCCGGACAGACCCGTAGGGGCTACACCTTC.

This clone was seen a handful of times. The chain is built from TRBV28 and TRBJ2-2, with a weak D call TRBD2 (5 bases). From germline, CDR1 is MDHEN and CDR2 SYDVKM. Trimming removed 8 bases from V and 5 bases from J, with 9 bases in between. This CDR3 has 12 residues. CDR3 residues: CASVRATGELFF. CDR3 nucleotide sequence: TGTGCCAGCGTGCGGGCAACCGGGGAGCTGTTTTTT.

V is TRBV7-8 and J is TRBJ2-7; the match to TRBD2 covers 16 bases. Trimming cost V 2 bases and J 0 bases; bases outside gene matches: 10. The length of the CDR3 is 20 residues. Germline CDR1 is SGHVS and CDR2 is FQNEAQ. CDR3: CASSLRFPGTSGRGSYEQYF. The CDR3 DNA follows: TGTGCCAGCAGCTTACGGTTCCCCGGGACTAGCGGGAGGGGCTCCTACGAGCAGTACTTC.

This clone was detected a few times. This sequence joins TRBV20-1 and TRBJ2-7; TRBD2 matches at 10 bases. V shed 3 bases, J shed 2 bases, and the junction held 4 bases outside the gene matches. Per the germline V gene, CDR1 is DFQATT and CDR2 is SNEGSKA (reference sequence). The CDR3 has 14 amino acids. CDR3 bases: TGCAGTGCTAGTCTAGCGGGGGACACCTACGAGCAGTACTTC. Protein sequence: CSASLAGDTYEQYF.

The rearrangement uses TRBV6-1 and TRBJ1-5; 9 bases fit TRBD1. J gave up 2 bases and V 2 bases, and 4 bases lay outside the gene matches. The CDR3 runs 16 residues. Germline lookup yields CDR1 MNHNS and CDR2 SASEGT. The CDR3 DNA sequence: TGTGCCAGCAGTGAACCCAGGACAGGGGGCAATCAGCCCCAGCATTTT. Its protein is CASSEPRTGGNQPQHF.

V is TRBV7-9 and J is TRBJ1-1; D possibly corresponds to TRBD1 (5 bases). The CDR3 is made up of 15 amino acids. CDR1 and CDR2 from the germline V gene are SEHNR and FQNEAQ (reference sequence). Trimming took 1 base from V and 4 from J, leaving 13 bases between them. CDR3 amino acids: CASSLDDRGGTEAFF. Written as DNA, the CDR3 is TGTGCCAGCAGCTTAGATGACCGGGGGGGCACTGAAGCTTTCTTT.

The chain employs TRBV6-6 and TRBJ2-7; 9 positions agree with TRBD2. CDR1 is MNHNY, CDR2 SVGAGI, per germline (reference sequence). V lost 6 bases, J lost 4 bases, and 4 bases stayed unmatched. This CDR3 contains 13 residues. Here the CDR3 reads CASRLGLAYEQYF. The CDR3, as DNA: TGTGCCAGCAGACTGGGACTAGCTTACGAGCAGTACTTC.

The gene calls are TRBV7-6 and TRBJ2-7; D gene unclear. There are 15 residues in the CDR3. The V end lost 5 bases, the J end lost 7 bases, and 21 bases lay between the germline ends. Germline V CDR1 and CDR2: SGHVS, FNYEAQ. The CDR3 protein is CASSPLDVYTKEQYF. CDR3 bases: TGTGCCAGCAGCCCACTCGACGTATACACTAAGGAGCAGTACTTC.

This sequence joins TRBV6-5 and TRBJ1-6; D is unresolved. Trimming removed 6 bases at V and 7 bases at J, with 13 bases between. Germline-derived CDR1 and CDR2 are MNHEY and SVGAGI. The CDR3 runs to 14 residues. The CDR3: CASSLLSLNSPLHF. CDR3 bases: TGTGCCAGCAGCCTCTTATCTCTAAATTCACCCCTCCACTTT.

The V and J genes are TRBV27 and TRBJ2-7; TRBD2 is a possible D gene (7 bases). CDR3 length equals 13 residues. V lost 1 base, J lost 6 bases, and 10 bases lay in between. Germline V lookup: CDR1 MNHEY, CDR2 SMNVEV (reference sequence). CDR3 sequence: CASSLWEGGEQYF. In DNA form, the CDR3 reads TGTGCCAGCAGTTTATGGGAGGGGGGCGAGCAGTACTTC.

A few counts support this clone. V and J are TRBV3-1 (or the pseudogene TRBV3-2) and TRBJ1-1, with D tentatively TRBD1 (5 bases). Germline V gene sequence: CDR1 LGHDT, CDR2 YNNKEL (reference sequence). Trimming took 0 bases from V and 7 from J, leaving 6 bases between them. CDR3 length: 12 residues. This chain's CDR3 is CASSQEGLEAFF. The CDR3 DNA is TGTGCCAGCAGCCAAGAGGGACTTGAAGCTTTCTTT.